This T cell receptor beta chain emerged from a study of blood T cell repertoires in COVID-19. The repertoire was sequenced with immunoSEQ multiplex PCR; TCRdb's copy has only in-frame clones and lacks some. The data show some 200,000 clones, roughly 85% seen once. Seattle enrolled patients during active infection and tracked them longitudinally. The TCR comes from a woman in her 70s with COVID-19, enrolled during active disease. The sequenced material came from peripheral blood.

In DNA, the CDR3 is TGTGCCACCAGTGATCTAACAGGAGACTCCTACAATGAGCAGTTCTTC. Translating it yields CATSDLTGDSYNEQFF. V gene TRBV24-1 combines with J gene TRBJ2-1; D is possibly TRBD1 (5 bases). The CDR3 is made up of 16 amino acids. The germline V gene has CDR1 KGHDR and CDR2 SFDVKD. V was shortened by 3 bases and J by 0 bases, with 11 bases between the two germline ends.